This T cell receptor beta chain emerged from a study of identical twins. General study results and limits: Cross-sectional statistical analysis, not tracking of the same donors, underpinned the conclusions.

TCRdb ran MiXCR on the 5' RACE reads and lists one entry per CDR3 protein. This sample has 430,000 or so distinct CDR3 sequences, with 20% to 25% found just once. Regarding this clonotype: Its target is unknown.

The germline V gene has CDR1 SGHTA and CDR2 FQGNSA. There are 14 residues in the CDR3. Losses at the gene ends were 2 bases for V and 2 bases for J; bases not matched to a gene: 2. This sample also belongs to another study, concerning T cells expressing NK-cell markers.

The receptor was isolated from a woman between 18 and 30 years old in good health. The J gene is TRBJ1-2, the V gene TRBV7-2; 7 nucleotides agree with TRBD1. Source material: CD4+ T cells sorted from blood. CDR3 sequence (DNA): TGTGCCAGCAGCTTAATGACAGGGAACTATGGCTACACCTTC. Residues: CASSLMTGNYGYTF.